This T cell receptor beta chain derives from a study of shared clonotypes between healthy human individuals. This clone was seen a single time. The antigen remains unidentified. CD45RO negativity and positive selection for CCR7 defined naive CD8 cells, a population that excluded terminally differentiated effector memory CD45RA+ cells. Germline V lookup: CDR1 MNHEY, CDR2 SMNVEV (reference sequence). Trimming stripped 8 bases from V and 6 bases from J, with 13 bases between. The CDR3 is made up of 13 amino acids. General study results and limits: Generation probability values for non-shared clonotypes were lower than those for clonotypes shared by all four donors.

TCRdb keeps only in-frame clones here, not all; method: immunoSEQ multiplex PCR. The table includes more than 2 million clones, roughly 95% detected once. Material: naive CD8+ T cells from PBMCs. This receptor was identified in a man aged 18 to 29 in good health. Some clones in this sample may be carry-over from other donors' samples. This sequence joins TRBV27 and TRBJ2-2, with D maybe TRBD1 (6 bases). Written as DNA, the CDR3 is TGTGCCAGCGGCTGGGACAATGCCGGGGAGCTGTTTTTT. It is translated as CASGWDNAGELFF.